The present entry profiles one TCR beta chain with its context. The sample belongs to a study of Ad26.COV2.S vaccination and SARS-CoV-2 variants. Sequenced by immunoSEQ multiplex PCR; TCRdb stores in-frame clones only, minus some. The sample has some 520,000 clones, roughly 89% seen once. As to treatment: over 15 received Ad26.COV2.S at low or high dose, single or two shots; several received placebo; per-sample allocation not given. At day 63 after the first vaccine or placebo injection, samples were drawn. This CDR3 is built from 14 residues. Germline lookup yields CDR1 MNHEY and CDR2 SVGEGT. The ends were cut back, 5 bases at V and 11 bases at J, with 22 bases in the middle.

The receptor comes from a person between 18 and 59 years old who received the Ad26.COV2.S COVID-19 vaccine or a placebo. J is TRBJ2-7 and V is TRBV6-2 or TRBV6-3, with D possibly TRBD1 on 6 matching bases. The sample consisted of peripheral blood, taken in a trial of Ad26.COV2.S vaccine versus placebo. In DNA, the CDR3 is TGTGCCAGCAGTCCCCCCGGGACAAAAGCGGCCAAGTACTTC. It encodes CASSPPGTKAAKYF.